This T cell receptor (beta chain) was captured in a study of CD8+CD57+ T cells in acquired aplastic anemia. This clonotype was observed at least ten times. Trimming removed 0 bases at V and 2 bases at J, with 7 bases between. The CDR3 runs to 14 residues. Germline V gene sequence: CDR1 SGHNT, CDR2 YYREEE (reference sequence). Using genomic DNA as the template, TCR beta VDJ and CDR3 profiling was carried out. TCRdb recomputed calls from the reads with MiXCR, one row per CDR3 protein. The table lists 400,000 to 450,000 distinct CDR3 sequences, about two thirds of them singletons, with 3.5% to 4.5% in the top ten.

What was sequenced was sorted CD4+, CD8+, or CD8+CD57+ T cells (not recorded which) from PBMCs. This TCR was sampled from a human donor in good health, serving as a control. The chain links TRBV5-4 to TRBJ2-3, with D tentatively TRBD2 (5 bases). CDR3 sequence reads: CASSLGGITDTQYF. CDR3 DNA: TGTGCCAGCAGCTTGGGAGGGATCACAGATACGCAGTATTTT.